One and the same sample provided the 27 T cell receptor beta chains below, sequenced in a study of blood T cell repertoires in COVID-19. The repertoire was sequenced with immunoSEQ multiplex PCR; TCRdb's copy has only in-frame clones and lacks some. The data show some 200,000 clones, roughly four fifths seen once. Sequencing used peripheral blood. The receptors were sampled from a human donor with acute or convalescent COVID-19. The donor label of this sample is uncertain.

The chain links TRBV19 to TRBJ1-4, with TRBD1 as a possible D gene (5 bases). This CDR3 is 14 amino acids long. The V gene lost 8 bases and the J gene lost 6 bases, with 16 bases spanning the gap. Germline CDR1 LNHDA, CDR2 SQIVND (reference sequence). The CDR3 is CASWGPGRDEKLFF. CDR3 in DNA: TGTGCCAGTTGGGGCCCAGGGAGGGATGAAAAACTGTTTTTT.

The V gene is TRBV6-5, the J gene TRBJ2-5, with a weak D call TRBD1 (5 bases). CDR1 is MNHEY and CDR2 is SVGAGI in the germline V gene. The CDR3 is made up of 13 amino acids. Deletions cut 11 bases from V and 3 bases from J, with 16 bases between. The CDR3 sequence: CAVSRPGKETQYF. CDR3 nucleotide sequence: TGTGCCGTTAGCCGCCCAGGGAAAGAGACCCAGTACTTC.

The chain joins TRBV2 to TRBJ1-5; possibly TRBD1 for D (5 bases). Trimming took 6 bases from V and 0 from J, leaving 12 bases between them. CDR3 length: 15 amino acids. Germline CDR1 reads SNHLY; CDR2 reads FYNNEI. CDR3 sequence: CASRREGNSNQPQHF. CDR3 DNA sequence: TGTGCCAGCAGGCGGGAGGGGAATAGCAATCAGCCCCAGCATTTT.

V gene TRBV5-6 combines with J gene TRBJ2-1; 12 nucleotides agree with TRBD2. After removal of 4 bases from V and 3 bases from J, the junction contained 2 bases not matched to a gene. This CDR3 has 15 residues. The germline gives CDR1 SGHDT, CDR2 YYEEEE. CDR3 region: CASSATSGGYNEQFF. The DNA of the CDR3 is TGTGCCAGCAGCGCGACTAGCGGGGGCTACAATGAGCAGTTCTTC.

CDR3 protein: CATSRVLGQGGYEQYF. The CDR3 nucleotides are TGTGCCACCAGCAGAGTGCTTGGGCAGGGAGGCTACGAGCAGTACTTC. The V call is TRBV15, the J call TRBJ2-7, with D maybe TRBD2 (6 bases). Germline V gene lookup returns CDR1 LNHNV and CDR2 YYDKDF (reference sequence). The CDR3 has 16 residues. V dropped 1 base and J dropped 3 bases, with 16 bases sitting between them.

V gene TRBV3-1 (or the pseudogene TRBV3-2) combines with J gene TRBJ1-6; 7 bases agree with TRBD1. V lost 0 bases, J lost 9 bases, and 8 bases stayed unmatched. The CDR3 loop spans 16 amino acids. Looked up from germline, CDR1 is LGHDT and CDR2 is YNNKEL (reference sequence). The CDR3 coding sequence is TGTGCCAGCAGCCAAGATAACAGGGGCCGCGTTTCACCCCTCCACTTT. Protein sequence: CASSQDNRGRVSPLHF.

This clone was detected a few times. The chain links TRBV10-2 to TRBJ1-4; the match to TRBD1 covers 10 bases. Germline lookup yields CDR1 WSHSY and CDR2 SAAADI. The CDR3 length is 14 residues. V was clipped by 5 bases and J by 7 bases; unmatched bases: 4. CDR3 sequence reads: CASSPGTGVEKLFF. CDR3 in DNA: TGCGCCAGCAGTCCCGGGACAGGGGTTGAAAAACTGTTTTTT.

The rearrangement links TRBV29-1 to TRBJ2-1; TRBD2 matches 14 bases. The length of the CDR3 is 14 residues. Trimming cost V 6 bases and J 9 bases; bases outside gene matches: 7. CDR1 SQVTM and CDR2 ANQGSEA come from the germline V gene. Here the CDR3 reads CSVSAGLAGVEQFF. The DNA for the CDR3 is TGCAGCGTCTCTGCGGGACTAGCGGGGGTTGAGCAGTTCTTC.

The chain uses TRBV28 and TRBJ1-1; D ambiguous. Trimming took 3 bases from V and 1 from J, leaving 9 bases between them. CDR3 length: 14 residues. Per the germline V gene, CDR1 is MDHEN and CDR2 is SYDVKM. The CDR3 nucleotides read TGTGCCAGCAGTTTCCCCCATAGGAACACTGAAGCTTTCTTT. It translates to CASSFPHRNTEAFF.

The chain employs TRBV29-1 and TRBJ1-3, with D hard to call. Germline loops: CDR1 SQVTM, CDR2 ANQGSEA. V lost 4 bases, J lost 2 bases, and 12 bases lay in between. The CDR3 has 14 amino acids. The CDR3 sequence: CSVATERAGNTIYF. The CDR3 DNA reads as TGCAGCGTTGCTACAGAGAGGGCTGGAAACACCATATATTTT.

This sequence joins TRBV9 and TRBJ1-6, with no clear D. This CDR3 spans 14 amino acids. CDR1 and CDR2 from the germline V gene are SGDLS and YYNGEE. V lost 0 bases to trimming and J lost 6 bases, with 7 bases between them. The DNA for the CDR3 is TGTGCCAGCAGCGTAGGTCCTCGTAATTCACCCCTCCACTTT. Protein: CASSVGPRNSPLHF.

The V call is TRBV27, the J call TRBJ2-7; 9 nucleotides match TRBD1. This CDR3 has 15 residues. Trimming at V came to 6 bases and at J to 2 bases, leaving 8 bases not matched to a gene. Germline V gene data show CDR1 as MNHEY and CDR2 as SMNVEV (reference sequence). The CDR3: CASSSPGQGAYEQYF. The CDR3, as DNA: TGTGCCAGCAGCTCACCGGGACAGGGTGCCTACGAGCAGTACTTC.

This rearrangement joins TRBV24-1 to TRBJ2-1; 7 bases are a match to TRBD1. The CDR3 covers 16 residues. The V gene's germline CDR1 is KGHDR and CDR2 SFDVKD. After removal of 4 bases from V and 0 bases from J, the junction contained 5 bases not matched to a gene. The chain's CDR3 is CATSDPDRSSYNEQFF. Here the CDR3 DNA reads TGTGCCACCAGTGACCCGGACAGGAGCTCCTACAATGAGCAGTTCTTC.

The rearrangement links TRBV6-4 to TRBJ1-2, with 8 bases fitting TRBD1. V was clipped by 4 bases and J by 4 bases; unmatched bases: 5. This CDR3 is built from 14 residues. Per the germline V gene, CDR1 is MRHNA and CDR2 is SNTAGT. The CDR3 is CASSGQGPSYGYTF. CDR3 nucleotide sequence: TGTGCCAGCAGTGGACAGGGGCCGTCCTATGGCTACACCTTC.

The chain couples TRBV2 to TRBJ2-1, with 9 bases identical to TRBD1. The CDR3 loop spans 16 amino acids. Germline V CDR1 and CDR2: SNHLY, FYNNEI. The V gene end was trimmed by 6 bases and the J gene end by 5 bases; junction bases not matched to a gene: 11. The CDR3 nucleotides read TGTGCCAGCAGCGGGGAGGGGACAGGGATGAACAATGAGCAGTTCTTC. As protein: CASSGEGTGMNNEQFF.

This clone came up a few times. The J gene is TRBJ2-7, the V gene TRBV3-1 (or the pseudogene TRBV3-2), with 8 nucleotides matching TRBD2. The trim removed 0 bases at V and 3 bases at J, leaving 7 bases unmatched. The CDR3 contains 16 residues. The V gene's germline CDR1 is LGHDT and CDR2 YNNKEL (reference sequence). CDR3 DNA: TGTGCCAGCAGCCAAGATCTTTCGGGGGGGCACTACGAGCAGTACTTC. Encoded protein: CASSQDLSGGHYEQYF.

This chain connects TRBV9 to TRBJ1-2; 10 bases line up with TRBD1. Germline V lookup: CDR1 SGDLS, CDR2 YYNGEE. This CDR3 comprises 19 residues. V lost 0 bases and J lost 4; bases outside the gene matches: 15. CDR3 DNA sequence: TGTGCCAGCAGCGTAGGGGCTGGGACAGGGGCGCAGGGACGCTATGGCTACACCTTC. Translated, it gives CASSVGAGTGAQGRYGYTF.

Remarks on this clone: The sample has other DNA sequences that encode this CDR3 too. The chain employs TRBV27 and TRBJ1-2; D gene ambiguous. The CDR3 has 14 amino acids. The germline V gene has CDR1 MNHEY and CDR2 SMNVEV (reference sequence). V was clipped by 0 bases and J by 2 bases, with 7 bases between them. This chain's CDR3 is CASSLSGRNYGYTF. DNA for the CDR3: TGTGCCAGCAGTTTATCTGGCAGAAACTATGGCTACACCTTC.

CDR3 loop: CSAEGAGAPTEAFF. Written as DNA, the CDR3 is TGCAGCGCCGAGGGGGCAGGGGCTCCCACTGAAGCTTTCTTT. The genes are TRBV29-1 and TRBJ1-1; 7 nucleotides line up with TRBD1. This CDR3 spans 14 amino acids. Germline CDR1 reads SQVTM; CDR2 reads ANQGSEA. V gave up 7 bases and J gave up 4 bases; unmatched junction bases: 12.

This clone has a single count. The chain couples TRBV3-1 (or the pseudogene TRBV3-2) to TRBJ2-1; TRBD2 aligns across 12 bases. After removal of 8 bases from V and 10 bases from J, the junction contained 15 bases not matched to a gene. The CDR3 is 16 residues long. CDR1 and CDR2 from the germline V gene are LGHDT and YNNKEL (reference sequence). In DNA, the CDR3 is TGTGCCAGCTCCCTCGGGCTAGCGGGGGGGCTAAAAGAGCAGTTCTTC. Protein product: CASSLGLAGGLKEQFF.

J is TRBJ2-1 and V is TRBV9; the D gene is possibly TRBD2 (6 bases). This CDR3 has 14 amino acids. The germline V gene encodes CDR1 SGDLS and CDR2 YYNGEE. Trimming pared 2 bases from V and 9 bases from J, leaving 15 bases between. CDR3: CASSVPDRGGEQFF. The CDR3 DNA is TGTGCCAGCAGCGTCCCGGACCGGGGAGGTGAGCAGTTCTTC.

The chain joins TRBV29-1 to TRBJ1-5; 8 bases fit TRBD1. The CDR3 sequence is 17 residues long. Germline CDR1 reads SQVTM; CDR2 reads ANQGSEA. The V segment lost 4 bases and the J segment 2 bases; nucleotides outside the gene matches: 13. The CDR3 spells CSVGGGQVIFGNQPQHF. As DNA, the CDR3 is TGCAGCGTTGGAGGGGGACAGGTTATTTTTGGCAATCAGCCCCAGCATTTT.

V and J are TRBV19 and TRBJ1-5; 7 bases line up with TRBD1. Germline CDR1 reads LNHDA; CDR2 reads SQIVND (reference sequence). J was trimmed by 3 bases and V by 3 bases; bases with no gene match: 5. This CDR3 contains 15 residues. The CDR3 here is CASSIGTEANQPQHF. In DNA form, the CDR3 reads TGTGCCAGTAGTATTGGGACAGAAGCCAATCAGCCCCAGCATTTT.

This clone was detected once. The chain carries TRBV5-1 and TRBJ2-7, with 8 nucleotides matching TRBD2. The germline gives CDR1 SGHRS, CDR2 YFSETQ. The CDR3 runs to 16 residues. The V segment lost 0 bases and the J segment 5 bases; nucleotides outside the gene matches: 10. The CDR3 spells CASSLVAGLVTNEQYF. DNA of the CDR3: TGCGCCAGCAGCTTGGTTGCGGGACTAGTTACAAACGAGCAGTACTTC.

V is TRBV2 and J is TRBJ2-5; possibly TRBD1 for D (7 bases). V was trimmed by 4 bases and J by 2 bases, leaving 14 bases between them. Germline V gives CDR1 SNHLY, CDR2 FYNNEI. This CDR3 comprises 15 residues. The CDR3 DNA follows: TGTGCCAGCAGTGGGCAGACAGGGAGGCAAGAGACCCAGTACTTC. It yields the protein CASSGQTGRQETQYF.

This clone was recorded once. This sequence joins TRBV18 and TRBJ2-7, with TRBD2 identical over 9 bases. V shed 6 bases, J shed 5 bases, and the junction held 14 bases outside the gene matches. The CDR3 is made up of 16 amino acids. Germline loops: CDR1 KGHSH, CDR2 LQKENI. CDR3 DNA: TGTGCCAGCTCGCGGGGGACTAGCCCTCTCAGGGACGAGCAGTACTTC. It encodes CASSRGTSPLRDEQYF. Using reference TRBV18 and TRBJ2-7 for the parts outside the CDR3, the full variable domain is NAGVMQNPRHLVRRRGQEARLRCSPMKGHSHVYWYRQLPEEGLKFMVYLQKENIIDESGMPKERFSAEFPKEGPSILRIQQVVRGDSAAYFCASSRGTSPLRDEQYFGPGTRLTVT.

The chain carries TRBV18 and TRBJ2-7; 7 bases match TRBD1. Per the germline V gene, CDR1 is KGHSH and CDR2 is LQKENI. The J segment lost 5 bases and the V segment lost 3 bases, leaving 13 bases of the junction unmatched. The CDR3 is 16 amino acids. Written as DNA, the CDR3 is TGTGCCAGCTCACCGGGTGTGAAGACAGGGTCCGACGAGCAGTACTTC. Its protein is CASSPGVKTGSDEQYF.